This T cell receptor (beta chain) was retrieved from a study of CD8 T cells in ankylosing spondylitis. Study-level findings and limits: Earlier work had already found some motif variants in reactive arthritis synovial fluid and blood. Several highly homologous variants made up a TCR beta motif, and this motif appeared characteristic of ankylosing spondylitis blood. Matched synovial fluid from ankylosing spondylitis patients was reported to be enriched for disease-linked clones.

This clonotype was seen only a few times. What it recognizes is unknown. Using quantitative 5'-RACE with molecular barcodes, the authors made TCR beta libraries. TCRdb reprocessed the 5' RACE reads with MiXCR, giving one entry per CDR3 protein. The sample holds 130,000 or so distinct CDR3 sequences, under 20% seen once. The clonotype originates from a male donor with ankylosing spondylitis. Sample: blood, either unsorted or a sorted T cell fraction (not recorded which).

This CDR3 is CASSFIYNEQFF. The CDR3 DNA follows: TGTGCCAGCAGCTTTATCTACAATGAGCAGTTCTTC. The chain has TRBV7-2 and TRBJ2-1; D unclear. Trimming pared 3 bases from V and 3 bases from J, leaving 3 bases between. Germline V lookup: CDR1 SGHTA, CDR2 FQGNSA. This CDR3 contains 12 residues.